A selection of T cell receptor beta chains follows, all from one sample in a study of T cell responses to AZD1222 COVID-19 vaccine. Repertoires were generated with immunoSEQ multiplex PCR, while TCRdb's copy carries only in-frame clones and drops some. Counted here are approximately 180,000 clones, just over 90% occurring once; the ten biggest clones make up 3.6%. The starting material was peripheral blood, obtained 28 days after the second dose of the MenACWY control vaccine. These receptors all come from an adult who received the MenACWY meningococcal vaccine as a control. The CDR3 runs from the conserved cysteine through the conserved F or W. D genes are given only for firm matches. Clone sizes are given selectively: once, few, many, or a class where the clone is expanded.

v_call	j_call	d_call	clone_size	cdr3_nt	cdr3_aa
TRBV18	TRBJ1-1	TRBD1	NA	TGTGCCAGCTCAGTCAAGACAGGGAACTCTGAAGCTTTCTTT	CASSVKTGNSEAFF
TRBV27	TRBJ2-7	NA	NA	TGTGCCAGCAGCACCCAAACCGCGGGGGCGGGCGGTTCCTACGAGCAGTACTTC	CASSTQTAGAGGSYEQYF
TRBV6-5	TRBJ2-7	TRBD1	NA	TGTGCCAGCAGTCAGAGACAGGGGTACGAGCAGTACTTC	CASSQRQGYEQYF
TRBV27	TRBJ1-2	TRBD1	NA	TGTGCCAGCAGACCAGCCGGGACAGAAGACTATGGCTACACCTTC	CASRPAGTEDYGYTF
TRBV19	TRBJ2-1	NA	NA	TGTGCCAGTAGTATCGGGGGACTCAACAATGAGCAGTTCTTC	CASSIGGLNNEQFF
TRBV28	TRBJ2-7	TRBD1	NA	TGTGCCAGCAGTTCAAGACAGGGTGTCTCCTACGAGCAGTACTTC	CASSSRQGVSYEQYF
TRBV6-2/TRBV6-3	TRBJ1-5	NA	once	TGTGCCAGCAGCCAGGGAGGGGTAAATCAGCCCCAGCATTTT	CASSQGGVNQPQHF
TRBV3-1/TRBV3-2	TRBJ2-5	NA	NA	TGTGCCAGCAGCCAAGGGGGTAGAGAGACCCAGTACTTC	CASSQGGRETQYF
TRBV10-3	TRBJ2-5	NA	NA	TGTGCCATCCGCGAGGTGGAGACCCAGTACTTC	CAIREVETQYF
TRBV30	TRBJ2-2	NA	NA	TGTGCCTGGCTGGCCGGGGTAAACACCGGGGAGCTGTTTTTT	CAWLAGVNTGELFF
TRBV6-6	TRBJ1-5	NA	NA	TGTGCCAGCAGTTACTCTGCATGGGGTCAGCCCCAGCATTTT	CASSYSAWGQPQHF
TRBV4-1	TRBJ2-4	NA	NA	TGCGCCAGCAGCCAAGATGAGGGCGCGACCAAAAACATTCAGTACTTC	CASSQDEGATKNIQYF
TRBV4-2	TRBJ2-1	NA	NA	TGTGCCAGCAGCCAAGACTGGCTAGCAAGCTACAATGAGCAGTTCTTC	CASSQDWLASYNEQFF
TRBV5-6	TRBJ1-2	NA	once	TGTGCCAGCAGCACCGGACAGTCTAACTATGGCTACACCTTC	CASSTGQSNYGYTF
TRBV18	TRBJ1-4	NA	NA	TGTGCCAGCTCACCCGGACAGTTAGCAACTAATGAAAAACTGTTTTTT	CASSPGQLATNEKLFF
TRBV9	TRBJ2-1	NA	NA	TGTGCCAGCAGCGTAGGGACAGCCGGGAGCTATGAGCAGTTCTTC	CASSVGTAGSYEQFF
TRBV3-1/TRBV3-2	TRBJ1-1	NA	NA	TGTGCCAGCAGCCAAGAGAAAGACGGTGCTTCGTCCACTGAAGCTTTCTTT	CASSQEKDGASSTEAFF
TRBV2	TRBJ1-5	NA	NA	TGTGCCAGCAGTGAAGGGCTAGGGAATCCCTACCAGCATTTT	CASSEGLGNPYQHF
TRBV5-1	TRBJ2-5	NA	NA	TGCGCCAGCAGCTTACGAGACGTACGAAGAGAGACCCAGTACTTC	CASSLRDVRRETQYF
TRBV11-3	TRBJ1-1	NA	NA	TGTGCCAGCAGCTTCCCGGCGGGGGGGGAGAACACTGAAGCTTTCTTT	CASSFPAGGENTEAFF
TRBV6-5	TRBJ1-2	TRBD1	NA	TGTGCCAGCAGTTTGGGACAGGCCTATGGCTACACCTTC	CASSLGQAYGYTF
TRBV2	TRBJ2-2	TRBD2	NA	TGTGCCAGCACTCCGACCCGGCTAGCGGGAGCCGGGGAGCTGTTTTTT	CASTPTRLAGAGELFF
TRBV28	TRBJ2-7	TRBD2	NA	TGTGCCAGCAGTATGGGTCTAGCGGGGGCCTCCTACGAGCAGTACTTC	CASSMGLAGASYEQYF
TRBV19	TRBJ1-2	TRBD1	NA	TGTGCCAGCGACAGGGGGCGAAATGGCTACACCTTC	CASDRGRNGYTF
TRBV6-4	TRBJ2-1	NA	NA	TGTGCCAGCAGTGACTCGATCTTCCGGGACCCCAATGAGCAGTTCTTC	CASSDSIFRDPNEQFF
TRBV7-2	TRBJ2-1	NA	once	TGTGCCAGCAGCCCTTCCAATGAGCAGTTCTTC	CASSPSNEQFF
TRBV7-3	TRBJ2-2	NA	NA	TGTGCCAGCAGCTTAACACTAGGGTGGGCCGGGGAGCTGTTTTTT	CASSLTLGWAGELFF
TRBV28	TRBJ2-2	NA	NA	TGTGCCAGCAGTAAAGCGGTCGGGGGAGTCGGGGAGCTGTTTTTT	CASSKAVGGVGELFF
TRBV12-3/TRBV12-4	TRBJ2-7	NA	NA	TGTGCCAGCAGTTTAGCCCCGTCCTACGAGCAGTACTTC	CASSLAPSYEQYF
TRBV5-1	TRBJ1-4	NA	NA	TGCGCCAGCAGCCCCCGTGGGGGGGGCGCAACTAATGAAAAACTGTTTTTT	CASSPRGGGATNEKLFF
TRBV5-1	TRBJ2-7	NA	NA	TGCGCCAGCAGCTTAGGAGCGTACGAGCAGTACTTC	CASSLGAYEQYF
TRBV7-9	TRBJ1-1	TRBD1	NA	TGTGCCAGCAGCCACCGAGACAGGGCGCACACTGAAGCTTTCTTT	CASSHRDRAHTEAFF
TRBV6-5	TRBJ1-2	NA	NA	TGTGCCAGCAGACCCCAGCGGACAACTAACTATGGCTACACCTTC	CASRPQRTTNYGYTF
TRBV3-1/TRBV3-2	TRBJ2-7	NA	NA	TGTGCCAGCAGCCAGTTGCGGGGCTCCTACGAGCAGTACTTC	CASSQLRGSYEQYF
TRBV7-9	TRBJ2-2	NA	NA	TGTGCCAGCGCCCCGCCGGGGATGGGCACCGGGGAGCTGTTTTTT	CASAPPGMGTGELFF
TRBV10-1	TRBJ1-2	TRBD1	NA	TGCGCCAGCAGCGCTAAGGACAGGGCTAACTATGGCTACACCTTC	CASSAKDRANYGYTF
TRBV19	TRBJ2-7	NA	NA	TGTGCCAGTAGTATCCCGGGACTTCACTACGAGCAGTACTTC	CASSIPGLHYEQYF